Here is one TCR beta chain with its context. These data belong to a study of control samples from healthy donors and cancer patients. The CDR3 runs to 17 residues. The trim removed 3 bases at V and 5 bases at J, leaving 15 bases unmatched. Germline CDR1 LGHNA, CDR2 YSLEER. The method was immunoSEQ multiplex PCR; TCRdb's version includes in-frame clones alone and lacks a portion of them. This table has approximately 99,000 clones, around four fifths appearing once. The sequenced material came from blood. This TCR was sampled from a man aged 18 to 29 in good health. The chain carries TRBV4-3 and TRBJ2-5; 7 bases map to TRBD1. In DNA, the CDR3 is TGCGCCAGCAGCCAGGATTGGGATCTGACAGGGTGGGAGACCCAGTACTTC. This codes for CASSQDWDLTGWETQYF.